This T cell receptor (beta chain) was captured by sequencing in a study of cytomegalovirus exposure and HLA in healthy donors. PCR used 60 Vbeta primers and 13 Jbeta primers. Produced via immunoSEQ multiplex PCR; TCRdb's table is partial and in-frame only. This sample's clone table lists around 130,000 clones. With 0 bases removed from V and 0 bases from J, the gap between germline ends came to 7 bases. Germline CDR1 SGDLS, CDR2 YYNGEE. The CDR3 extends over 15 amino acids. The TCR comes from a woman between 40 and 50 years old in good health and CMV-seronegative. This chain joins TRBV9 and TRBJ1-3; the D is unclear. Source material: PBMCs. In DNA form, the CDR3 reads TGTGCCAGCAGCGTAGACGGGAGCTCTGGAAACACCATATATTTT. This codes for CASSVDGSSGNTIYF.